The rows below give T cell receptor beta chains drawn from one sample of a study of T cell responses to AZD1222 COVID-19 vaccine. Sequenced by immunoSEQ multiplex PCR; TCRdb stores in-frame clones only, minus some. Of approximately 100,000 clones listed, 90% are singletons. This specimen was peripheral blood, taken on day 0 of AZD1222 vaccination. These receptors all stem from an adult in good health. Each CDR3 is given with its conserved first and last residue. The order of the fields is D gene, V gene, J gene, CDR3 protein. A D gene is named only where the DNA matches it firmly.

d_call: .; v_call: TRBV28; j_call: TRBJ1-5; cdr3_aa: CASSLPRTDSNQPQHF
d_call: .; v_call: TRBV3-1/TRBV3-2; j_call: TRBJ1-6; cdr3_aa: CASSRLRDTRNSPLHF
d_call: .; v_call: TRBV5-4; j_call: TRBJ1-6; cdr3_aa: CASSLRGNSPLHF
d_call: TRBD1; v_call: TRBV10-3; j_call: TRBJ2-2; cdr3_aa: CAIKNTGTGHNAGELFF
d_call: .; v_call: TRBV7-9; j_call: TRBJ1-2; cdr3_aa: CASSPTGSTYGYTF
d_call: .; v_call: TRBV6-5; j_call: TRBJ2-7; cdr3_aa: CASSNTATYEQYF
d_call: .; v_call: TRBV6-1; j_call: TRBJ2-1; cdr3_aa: CASSEYPGFGYNEQFF
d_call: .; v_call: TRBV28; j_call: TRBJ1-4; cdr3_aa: CASMVREEKLFF
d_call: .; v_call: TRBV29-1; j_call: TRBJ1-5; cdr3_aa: CSVAGGNQPQHF
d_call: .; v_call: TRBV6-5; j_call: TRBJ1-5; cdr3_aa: CASSYSSTDNQPQHF
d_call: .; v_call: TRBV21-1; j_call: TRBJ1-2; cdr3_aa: CASKDGYTF
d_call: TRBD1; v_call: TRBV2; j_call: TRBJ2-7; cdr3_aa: CASSEQGQGGEQYF
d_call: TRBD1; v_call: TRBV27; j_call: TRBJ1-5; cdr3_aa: CASRPRGPSNQPQHF
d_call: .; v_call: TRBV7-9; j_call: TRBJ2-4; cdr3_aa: CASSRAVLGKNIQYF
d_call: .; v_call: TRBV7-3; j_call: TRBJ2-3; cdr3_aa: CASSHRGDTQYF
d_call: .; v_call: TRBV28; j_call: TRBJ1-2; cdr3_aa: CASSRPIRNGYTF
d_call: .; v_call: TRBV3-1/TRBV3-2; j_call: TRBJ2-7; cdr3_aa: CASSQGNPYEQYF
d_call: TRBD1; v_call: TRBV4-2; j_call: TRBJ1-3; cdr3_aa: CASSHTQWDREGRNTIYF
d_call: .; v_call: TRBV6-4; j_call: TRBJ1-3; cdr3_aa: CASSEAGLVWGNTIYF
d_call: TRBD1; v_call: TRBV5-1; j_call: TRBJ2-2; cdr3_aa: CASSLGDRDSGELFF
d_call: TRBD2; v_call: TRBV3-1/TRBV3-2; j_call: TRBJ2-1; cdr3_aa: CASSYSGGPQFF
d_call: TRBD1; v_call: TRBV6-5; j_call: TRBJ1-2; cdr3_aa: CASSDRGQGIYGYTF
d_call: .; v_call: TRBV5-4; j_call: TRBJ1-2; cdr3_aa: CASSLGQGMNGYTF
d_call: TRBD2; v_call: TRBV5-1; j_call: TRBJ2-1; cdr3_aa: CASSSPGLAATNEQFF
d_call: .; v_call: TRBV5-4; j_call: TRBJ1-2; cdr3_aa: CASSHRTLASGYTF
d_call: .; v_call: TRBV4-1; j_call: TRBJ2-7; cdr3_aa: CASSQVTDYEQYF
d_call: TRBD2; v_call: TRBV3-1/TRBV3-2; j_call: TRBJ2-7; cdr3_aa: CASSQDLLAGTYEQYF
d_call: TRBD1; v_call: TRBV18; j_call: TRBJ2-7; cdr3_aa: CASSPTGTGDTYEQYF
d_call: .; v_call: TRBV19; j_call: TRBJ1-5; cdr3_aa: CASSMNGRGNQPQHF
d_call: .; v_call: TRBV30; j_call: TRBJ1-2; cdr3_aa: CAWSVLGRNYGYTF
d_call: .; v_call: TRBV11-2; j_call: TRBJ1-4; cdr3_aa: CASSLEFREKLFF
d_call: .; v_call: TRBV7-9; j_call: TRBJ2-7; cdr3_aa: CASSPHLSEQYF
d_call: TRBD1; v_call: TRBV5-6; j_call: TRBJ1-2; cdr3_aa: CASSLEGGELDYGYTF
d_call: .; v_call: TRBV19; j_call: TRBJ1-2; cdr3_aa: CASSNNYGYTF
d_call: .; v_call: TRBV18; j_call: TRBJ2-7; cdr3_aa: CASSHGDGLLHEQYF
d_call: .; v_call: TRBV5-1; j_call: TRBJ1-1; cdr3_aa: CASAAGRAEITEAFF
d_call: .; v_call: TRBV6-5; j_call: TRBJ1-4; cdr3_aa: CASTRGAGEKLFF
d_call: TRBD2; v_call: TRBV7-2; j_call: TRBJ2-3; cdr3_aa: CASSLTSGITDTQYF
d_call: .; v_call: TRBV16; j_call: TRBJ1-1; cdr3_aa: CASSHLTDNTEAFF